The clone carrying this T cell receptor (beta chain) was detected many times. Its antigen is unknown. The data were obtained in a study of T-cell reconstitution after alpha-beta-depleted transplantation in children. Study-wide points: Expanded graft clones, several hundred of them, were reportedly the source of alpha-beta T cells about two months after transplant. Some patients' high day-60 TCRbeta diversity was attributed to recipient cells surviving conditioning.

The library targeted TCRbeta and was prepared with unique molecular identifiers. One entry per CDR3 protein results from TCRdb running MiXCR on the PCR reads. The data contain around 440,000 distinct CDR3 sequences, over 9.5% of them singletons. J lost 2 bases, V lost 3 bases, and 9 bases had no gene match. Germline CDR1 and CDR2: DFQATT and SNEGSKA (reference sequence). The length of the CDR3 is 16 residues. The chain recombines TRBV20-1 with TRBJ2-3; TRBD2 agrees at 9 bases. The clonotype was recovered from a child between 2 and 9 years old with inherited bone marrow failure, due to receive a stem cell transplant. The sample here was PBMCs, taken before TCRalphabeta/CD19-depleted stem cell transplant. DNA for the CDR3: TGCAGTGCTAGTGGATTAGCGGGAGCGCCCACAGATACGCAGTATTTT. Encoded protein: CSASGLAGAPTDTQYF.